Listed below are T cell receptor beta chains from one sample, sequenced in a study of long-term antiretroviral therapy in people with HIV. Using immunoSEQ multiplex PCR, the repertoire was profiled, and TCRdb retains in-frame clones only, with some absent. The sample comprises 15,000 to 20,000 clones, about four fifths of which are singletons, and under 8% rests with the top ten. The input for sequencing was unsorted PBMCs, taken at the start of antiretroviral therapy, before treatment. These receptors all come from a man younger than 35 with HIV. Each CDR3 is given with its conserved first and last residue. Each record gives: CDR3 DNA, CDR3 protein, J gene, V gene, D gene. D genes are given only for firm matches.

CDR3 DNA: TGTGCCAGCAGTTCTCCGACAGGGTTAGGCGAGCAGTACTTC
CDR3 protein: CASSSPTGLGEQYF
J gene: TRBJ2-7
V gene: TRBV28
D gene: TRBD1

CDR3 DNA: TGTGCCACCGCGACTAGCGGATGGACCGTCACCGGGGAGCTGTTTTTT
CDR3 protein: CATATSGWTVTGELFF
J gene: TRBJ2-2
V gene: TRBV28
D gene: TRBD2

CDR3 DNA: TGTGCCAGCAGCTTAGGGGGACACTCCTACGAGCAGTACTTC
CDR3 protein: CASSLGGHSYEQYF
J gene: TRBJ2-7
V gene: TRBV11-2
D gene: -

CDR3 DNA: TGTGCCAGCAGTGAACTAGCAGCACAGGGGACCCAGTACTTC
CDR3 protein: CASSELAAQGTQYF
J gene: TRBJ2-5
V gene: TRBV6-1
D gene: -

CDR3 DNA: TGTGCCAGCAGCTTGAACAATGAGCAGTTCTTC
CDR3 protein: CASSLNNEQFF
J gene: TRBJ2-1
V gene: TRBV5-4
D gene: -

CDR3 DNA: TGTGCCAGCAGCCCGATGACAGGGTTAGAGACCCAGTACTTC
CDR3 protein: CASSPMTGLETQYF
J gene: TRBJ2-5
V gene: TRBV7-9
D gene: TRBD1

CDR3 DNA: TGTGCCATCAGTGAAGGTTTAGGTGGCGGGAGCTCCTACAATGAGCAGTTCTTC
CDR3 protein: CAISEGLGGGSSYNEQFF
J gene: TRBJ2-1
V gene: TRBV10-3
D gene: TRBD2

CDR3 DNA: TGCGCCAGCAGCCAAGAAATGTACAGGGGATGGGAGACCCAGTACTTC
CDR3 protein: CASSQEMYRGWETQYF
J gene: TRBJ2-5
V gene: TRBV4-1
D gene: TRBD1

CDR3 DNA: TGTGCCAGCAGCGGTAGCGGTGCCTACAATGAGCAGTTCTTC
CDR3 protein: CASSGSGAYNEQFF
J gene: TRBJ2-1
V gene: TRBV7-2
D gene: -

CDR3 DNA: TGTGCCAGCTCACCGGGACTAGCGGGAGTCACAGATACGCAGTATTTT
CDR3 protein: CASSPGLAGVTDTQYF
J gene: TRBJ2-3
V gene: TRBV18
D gene: TRBD2